Below are 30 T cell receptor beta chains sequenced from a single sample in a study of cytomegalovirus exposure and HLA in healthy donors. It was with 60 Vbeta and 13 Jbeta primers that the PCR ran. Only in-frame clones appear in the TCRdb table, and some are missing; sequencing was by immunoSEQ multiplex PCR. The sample lists about 140,000 clones, roughly two thirds occurring once. Material: PBMCs. All receptors derive from a woman between 35 and 50 years old in good health and CMV-seronegative.

The chain joins TRBV19 to TRBJ1-5, with D hard to call. V was clipped by 9 bases and J by 1 base, with 22 bases between them. CDR1 is LNHDA and CDR2 is SQIVND in the germline V gene (reference sequence). This CDR3 spans 17 amino acids. This chain's CDR3 is CASGGVSLKDSNQPQHF. CDR3 bases: TGTGCCAGCGGAGGTGTCAGCCTCAAGGACAGCAATCAGCCCCAGCATTTT.

The V gene is TRBV5-6, the J gene TRBJ2-6; D uncertain. V was cut by 1 base and J by 4 bases, with 12 bases left in between. The CDR3 consists of 16 residues. Germline values: CDR1 SGHDT, CDR2 YYEEEE. CDR3 in DNA: TGTGCCAGCAGCTTGACGGTCGATTCCGGGGCCAACGTCCTGACTTTC. Encoded protein: CASSLTVDSGANVLTF.

The V and J genes are TRBV6-5 and TRBJ2-1; 9 bases align to TRBD1. The CDR3 has 15 residues. Unmatched junction bases numbered 5, after V lost 6 bases and J lost 2 bases. Germline V gene lookup returns CDR1 MNHEY and CDR2 SVGAGI. CDR3 sequence reads: CASRRGDRAYNEQFF. DNA for the CDR3: TGTGCCAGCAGGAGGGGGGACAGGGCCTACAATGAGCAGTTCTTC.

V usage is TRBV7-2 and J usage is TRBJ1-4, with TRBD1 matching over 10 bases. V dropped 5 bases and J dropped 8; count of bases not matched to a gene: 8. This CDR3 is 15 amino acids long. Germline lookup yields CDR1 SGHTA and CDR2 FQGNSA. CDR3 residues: CASSPRQGAVEKLFF. The CDR3 region has the DNA TGTGCCAGCAGCCCGAGACAGGGGGCTGTCGAAAAACTGTTTTTT.

The CDR3 reads CASSFNSGNTEAFF. In DNA, the CDR3 is TGTGCCAGCAGCTTTAATTCAGGGAACACTGAAGCTTTCTTT. J is TRBJ1-1 and V is TRBV7-9; D is unclear. This CDR3 has 14 residues. Germline-derived CDR1 and CDR2 are SEHNR and FQNEAQ (reference sequence). Trimming took 3 bases from V and 1 from J, leaving 9 bases between them.

Worth noting for this clone: At the DNA level, this CDR3 is encoded by other sequences in the same sample as well. The genes are TRBV6-5 and TRBJ1-5, with TRBD1 matching over 7 bases. The V gene's germline CDR1 is MNHEY and CDR2 SVGAGI. This CDR3 is 14 amino acids long. V lost 2 bases, J lost 6 bases, and 4 bases stayed unmatched. The CDR3 reads CASSYGQGVQPQHF. The CDR3 DNA is TGTGCCAGCAGTTACGGGCAGGGGGTTCAGCCCCAGCATTTT.

The chain employs TRBV2 and TRBJ1-3; D is unclear. This CDR3 is built from 15 residues. The V and J ends lost 8 bases and 0 bases respectively, with 14 bases between them. Germline assignment: CDR1 SNHLY and CDR2 FYNNEI. CDR3 residues: CASSQRSHSGNTIYF. The DNA for the CDR3 is TGTGCCAGCTCCCAGAGGAGTCACTCTGGAAACACCATATATTTT.

The chain carries TRBV15 and TRBJ2-2; D gene uncertain. Trimming removed 2 bases from V and 3 bases from J, with 4 bases in between. The CDR3 extends over 13 amino acids. Germline V lookup: CDR1 LNHNV, CDR2 YYDKDF (reference sequence). The CDR3 DNA sequence: TGTGCCACCAGCAGACAGTACACCGGGGAGCTGTTTTTT. Translation: CATSRQYTGELFF.

This clone was detected a few times. The chain has TRBV2 and TRBJ1-2; D is possibly TRBD1 (6 bases). This CDR3 has 12 amino acids. Per germline, CDR1 SNHLY and CDR2 FYNNEI. Deletions cut 7 bases from V and 4 bases from J, with 10 bases between. The CDR3 DNA is TGTGCCAGCAACAGGGAAGGCTATGGCTACACCTTC. Protein sequence: CASNREGYGYTF.

This chain joins TRBV19 and TRBJ1-1; D gene ambiguous. V lost 0 bases and J 8 bases, leaving 13 bases between the germline ends. The CDR3 is 14 residues long. Germline V lookup: CDR1 LNHDA, CDR2 SQIVND (reference sequence). DNA for the CDR3: TGTGCCAGTAGTATAGATTATAGAGTTCGGGAAGCTTTCTTT. Translation: CASSIDYRVREAFF.

This chain uses TRBV29-1 with TRBJ2-3; D is possibly TRBD1 (5 bases). Trimming shortened V by 6 bases and J by 1 base, and 8 bases separated the two germline ends. From germline, CDR1 is SQVTM and CDR2 ANQGSEA. This CDR3 is 12 amino acids long. In nucleotides, the CDR3 is TGCAGCGTCACGACAGGCACAGATACGCAGTATTTT. This sequence encodes CSVTTGTDTQYF.

In its sample, this clone was seen a few times. In DNA form, the CDR3 reads TGTGCCAGCAGCCAAGGGACAGGGACTAACTATGGCTACACCTTC. Amino acids: CASSQGTGTNYGYTF. This sequence joins TRBV4-2 and TRBJ1-2, with TRBD1 matching over 8 bases. Per the germline V gene, CDR1 is LGHNA and CDR2 is YNFKEQ. The CDR3 is 15 amino acids. J was trimmed by 0 bases and V by 1 base; bases with no gene match: 1.

The chain recombines TRBV7-9 with TRBJ1-2; a weak D match, TRBD1 (5 bases). This CDR3 contains 13 residues. Germline values: CDR1 SEHNR, CDR2 FQNEAQ (reference sequence). V shed 7 bases and J shed 5 bases, with 14 bases lying between them. In nucleotides, the CDR3 is TGTGCCAGCACCCCGTCGGGGGTGTATGGCTACACCTTC. Translated: CASTPSGVYGYTF.

The genes are TRBV7-2 and TRBJ2-1, with D perhaps matching TRBD2 (5 bases). Looked up from germline, CDR1 is SGHTA and CDR2 is FQGNSA. The CDR3 consists of 14 residues. The ends were cut back, 1 base at V and 9 bases at J, with 13 bases in the middle. As DNA, the CDR3 is TGTGCCAGCAGCTTAGACTATATTGAGGGTGAGCAGTTCTTC. This gives the protein CASSLDYIEGEQFF.

The rearrangement uses TRBV4-1 and TRBJ2-1, with a tentative D call TRBD2 (5 bases). The CDR3 is made up of 14 amino acids. The ends were cut back, 4 bases at V and 7 bases at J, with 14 bases in the middle. The V gene's germline CDR1 is MGHRA and CDR2 YSYEKL. For the CDR3, the DNA is TGCGCCAGCAGCCTTCCGGACGGACTGAATGAGCAGTTCTTC. This gives the protein CASSLPDGLNEQFF.

The sample holds a few counts of this clone. The chain joins TRBV6-1 to TRBJ1-1; D gene uncertain. The CDR3 consists of 14 residues. The germline V gene has CDR1 MNHNS and CDR2 SASEGT. The V and J ends lost 1 base and 12 bases respectively, with 18 bases between them. CDR3 sequence: CASSEVLKPGETFF. DNA for the CDR3: TGTGCCAGCAGTGAAGTGTTGAAACCAGGCGAGACTTTCTTT.

V and J are TRBV19 and TRBJ1-2; TRBD1 matches at 8 bases. The CDR3 extends over 13 amino acids. Germline V CDR1 and CDR2: LNHDA, SQIVND (reference sequence). The J segment lost 3 bases and the V segment lost 9 bases, leaving 6 bases of the junction unmatched. The CDR3 reads CASLRGLDYGYTF. DNA of the CDR3: TGTGCCAGCCTCAGGGGGCTGGACTATGGCTACACCTTC.

This clone has a single count. The chain uses TRBV2 and TRBJ2-5; possibly TRBD1 for D (6 bases). This CDR3 contains 15 residues. V lost 3 bases to trimming and J lost 0 bases, with 11 bases between them. The germline gives CDR1 SNHLY, CDR2 FYNNEI. CDR3 loop: CASSDGGTYQETQYF. As DNA, the CDR3 is TGTGCCAGCAGTGATGGGGGCACGTACCAAGAGACCCAGTACTTC.

V gene TRBV6-5 combines with J gene TRBJ2-3; D is unresolved. The germline V gene encodes CDR1 MNHEY and CDR2 SVGAGI. The V end lost 5 bases, the J end lost 0 bases, and 6 bases lay between the germline ends. The CDR3 runs to 13 residues. CDR3 bases: TGTGCCAGCAGTGGCTTAAGCACAGATACGCAGTATTTT. Translating it yields CASSGLSTDTQYF.

V and J are TRBV9 and TRBJ2-1, with D perhaps TRBD2 (6 bases). The CDR3 consists of 18 residues. The germline V and J ends were trimmed by 3 bases and 2 bases, with 21 bases remaining between them. Germline-derived CDR1 and CDR2 are SGDLS and YYNGEE. The CDR3 loop reads CASSDQRERAGPYNEQFF. CDR3 nucleotide sequence: TGTGCCAGCAGCGACCAACGGGAGCGGGCGGGACCCTACAATGAGCAGTTCTTC.

The J gene is TRBJ1-1, the V gene TRBV7-6; the D gene is possibly TRBD1 (5 bases). Germline V gene data show CDR1 as SGHVS and CDR2 as FNYEAQ. Trimming cost V 1 base and J 5 bases, with 8 bases left between them. There are 13 residues in the CDR3. The CDR3 DNA is TGTGCCAGCAGCTTAGGGGCAGGGACTGAAGCTTTCTTT. This codes for CASSLGAGTEAFF.

In this sample, this clone turned up a few times. The chain uses TRBV5-1 and TRBJ1-1, with 7 positions matching TRBD1. Germline-derived CDR1 and CDR2 are SGHRS and YFSETQ. The junction had 1 base not matched to a gene; V was cut back by 2 bases and J by 0 bases. This CDR3 contains 14 residues. The CDR3 loop reads CASSLGQVNTEAFF. The CDR3 nucleotides are TGCGCCAGCAGCTTAGGACAGGTGAACACTGAAGCTTTCTTT.

This clone was seen a few times. An end of the junction does not agree with germline; a read error may underlie this. The CDR3 DNA reads TGTGCCAGCAGGGGGACAATGAACATTGAAGCTTTCTTT. It specifies CASRGTMNIEAFF. The chain joins TRBV7-9 to TRBJ1-1; perhaps TRBD1 as D (6 bases). This CDR3 comprises 13 residues. The germline V gene has CDR1 SEHNR and CDR2 FQNEAQ (reference sequence).

This clone has more than one count but fewer than ten. The chain carries TRBV18 and TRBJ2-7; 9 bases map to TRBD1. The germline gives CDR1 KGHSH, CDR2 LQKENI. Unmatched junction bases numbered 6, after V lost 6 bases and J lost 6 bases. CDR3 length: 13 residues. The CDR3 DNA reads TGTGCCAGCTCGCCGGGACAGGGAATCGAGCAGTACTTC. This encodes CASSPGQGIEQYF.

The gene calls are TRBV2 and TRBJ1-1, with a possible D match to TRBD1 (6 bases). Trimming removed 10 bases from V and 3 bases from J, with 21 bases in between. Germline CDR1 SNHLY, CDR2 FYNNEI. The CDR3 totals 15 residues. The CDR3 region is CAIFFRGQRDTEAFF. The CDR3 DNA sequence: TGTGCCATATTTTTCCGGGGACAAAGGGACACTGAAGCTTTCTTT.

The V gene is TRBV9, the J gene TRBJ1-1; D possibly corresponds to TRBD1 (6 bases). The CDR3 loop spans 16 amino acids. Germline lookup yields CDR1 SGDLS and CDR2 YYNGEE. Trimming took 3 bases from V and 3 from J, leaving 18 bases between them. DNA of the CDR3: TGTGCCAGCAGCGGGACAGCGTATATGGGGGACACTGAAGCTTTCTTT. It encodes CASSGTAYMGDTEAFF.

In DNA, the CDR3 is TGTGCCACCAGCAGGAGGGCGGGGGGGAGAGAGACCCAGTACTTC. Translating gives CATSRRAGGRETQYF. The chain carries TRBV15 and TRBJ2-5; 9 nucleotides match TRBD2. The J segment lost 4 bases and the V segment lost 3 bases, leaving 6 bases of the junction unmatched. CDR1 LNHNV and CDR2 YYDKDF come from the germline V gene (reference sequence). This CDR3 is built from 15 residues.

The chain has TRBV28 and TRBJ1-2, with D tentatively TRBD1 (5 bases). Trimming took 2 bases from V and 11 from J, leaving 15 bases between them. Per germline, CDR1 MDHEN and CDR2 SYDVKM. The CDR3 is 13 amino acids. CDR3 region: CASSLHQGAWYTF. The CDR3 DNA follows: TGTGCCAGCAGTTTACACCAGGGCGCGTGGTACACCTTC.

V usage is TRBV7-8 and J usage is TRBJ1-2; 7 nucleotides line up with TRBD1. The V gene end was trimmed by 3 bases and the J gene end by 7 bases; junction bases not matched to a gene: 11. The CDR3 has 15 residues. Germline V lookup: CDR1 SGHVS, CDR2 FQNEAQ. The CDR3 here is CASSFQPGGRGGYTF. In DNA, the CDR3 is TGTGCCAGCAGCTTTCAGCCAGGGGGAAGGGGTGGCTACACCTTC.

The J gene is TRBJ1-2, the V gene TRBV7-9; no firm D call. The germline V gene has CDR1 SEHNR and CDR2 FQNEAQ (reference sequence). The ends were cut back, 1 base at V and 4 bases at J, with 10 bases in the middle. The CDR3 is made up of 14 amino acids. This chain's CDR3 is CASSLESARYGYTF. CDR3 nucleotides: TGTGCCAGCAGCTTAGAGAGTGCCCGCTATGGCTACACCTTC.